The entry that follows covers one T cell receptor (beta chain) sequence. Its antigen is currently unknown. Distinct nucleotide sequences in the sample also encode this CDR3. Profiled with immunoSEQ multiplex PCR; TCRdb holds only in-frame clones, not every one. Here the sample spans 100,000 to 120,000 clones, 82% being singletons. CDR1 is DFQATT, CDR2 SNEGSKA, per germline (reference sequence). CDR3 length: 11 residues. Trimming cost V 2 bases and J 5 bases, with 6 bases left between them. The data were taken from a study of T cell responses to AZD1222 COVID-19 vaccine. At the level of the study: Second-dose intervals of approximately 4 or approximately 12 weeks were pooled. The study, taken as a whole, reports: In the spike-specific TCR repertoire, nearly half reportedly target unmutated variant regions. Spike-specific TCR breadth and depth went up after people got two AZD1222 doses.

The rearrangement joins TRBV20-1 to TRBJ2-5; no reliable D call. The receptor comes from an adult in good health. The sequencing here drew on peripheral blood, taken on day 0 of AZD1222 vaccination. The DNA of the CDR3 is TGCAGTGCTAGACCTTTGGAGACCCAGTACTTC. Its protein product is CSARPLETQYF.